The present T cell receptor beta chain was sequenced within a study of blood T cell repertoires in COVID-19 (dated by TCRdb to the early 2020s). Looking at the study overall: Collaborator samples came from the United States, Italy and Spain and covered acute and convalescent phases of COVID-19. The repertoires were released in a freely available public database intended as a resource for research on the immune response to SARS-CoV-2. The prospective study material was composed of cDNA or gDNA derived from T cells, B-cell-depleted T cells, or PBMCs. Deeply sampled blood TCRbeta repertoires from subjects exposed to, actively infected with, or recovered from COVID-19 were included in the dataset. Sample metadata almost always included a de-identified subject ID, COVID-19 status, age in years and sex. The samples were drawn from the first 160 participants of the ongoing ImmuneRACE study and from 1,254 subjects provided by 6 global collaborators. Where HLA class I and class II types were available, the types were taken from metadata supplied by the sample provider, not from assay-based typing. The investigation overall reported the following: How much clinical and demographic metadata was included differed by source and by participant, and the metadata was provided uncurated.

In the prospective study, participants were roughly 18 to 100 years old, resided in fewer than 25 geographic areas of the United States, and were enrolled through a virtual design. To assign participants to cohorts, the prospective study relied on clinical history that participants themselves reported in a screening survey and a study questionnaire. In the prospective study, whole blood, serum and a nasopharyngeal or oropharyngeal swab were collected from each participant by mobile phlebotomists. Over a roughly two-month period, participants in the prospective study had the option of providing additional blood draws and questionnaires. Before DNA extraction, prospective study blood samples were shipped either frozen or at room temperature. The immunoSEQ Assay, a bias-controlled multiplex PCR, was used to amplify TCRbeta CDR3 regions from genomic DNA. In the authors' own workflow: Nucleated cell counts per sample were estimated from amplification of reference gene primers within the assay. To quantify the absolute abundance of each unique TCRbeta CDR3 rearrangement, sequence reads were collapsed and filtered. For each sample, productive Simpson clonality was calculated as the square root of Simpson's diversity index over productive rearrangements. TCRdb took this table from immuneACCESS and kept in-frame rearrangements with V and J called. Such tables lack part of the clones; where checked against another copy, unresolved V genes explain under half of the gap, and the rest is unexplained. Clone size and V and J calls were adopted from that table, with D and trimming inferred from the DNA. This sample is represented by fewer than 250,000 clones; around three quarters of them were singletons. 17% of the sample comes from the top ten.

The CDR3 has 15 amino acids, counting the end cysteine and phenylalanine. Just the 45-base CDR3 DNA is kept, in frame starting at base 1. V trim: 4 bases; J trim: 9 bases; unmatched bases: 12. CDR1 and CDR2 were assigned from the germline V gene (reference sequence) as GTSNPN and SVGIG. The table lists this clone with a few counts. Its target antigen remains unknown. No quality values exist for individual bases; no much larger clone is one base distant. Recombination linked TRBV30 to TRBJ1-6, with 7 bases in between that match TRBD1. The sequenced sample was PBMCs or T cells enriched from blood (not recorded which). This sequence originates from a woman aged 45-65 years with acute COVID-19. The nucleotide sequence reads as follows: TGTGCCTGGAATGGACAGACAGGGCGGAGTTCACCCCTCCACTTT. The resulting protein is CAWNGQTGRSSPLHF. Here the CDR3 is joined to the reference TRBV30 and TRBJ1-6 genes, and the full variable domain is: SQTIHQWPATLVQPVGSPLSLECTVEGTSNPNLYWYRQAAGRGLQLLFYSVGIGQISSEVPQNLSASRPQDRQFILSSKKLLLSDSGFYLCAWNGQTGRSSPLHFGNGTRLTVT.